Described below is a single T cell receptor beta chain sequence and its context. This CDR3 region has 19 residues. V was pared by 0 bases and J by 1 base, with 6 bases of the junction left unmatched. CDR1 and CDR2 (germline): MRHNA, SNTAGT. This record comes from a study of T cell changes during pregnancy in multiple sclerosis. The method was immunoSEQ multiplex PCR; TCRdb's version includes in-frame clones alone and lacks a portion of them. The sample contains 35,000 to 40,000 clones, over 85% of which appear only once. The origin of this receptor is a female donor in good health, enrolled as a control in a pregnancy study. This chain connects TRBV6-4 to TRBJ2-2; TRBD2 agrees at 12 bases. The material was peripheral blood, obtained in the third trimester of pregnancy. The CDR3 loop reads CASSDSKTSGGVNTGELFF. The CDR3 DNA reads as TGTGCCAGCAGTGACTCAAAGACTAGCGGGGGTGTGAACACCGGGGAGCTGTTTTTT.